This T cell receptor beta chain comes out of a study of molecular identifiers for immune sequencing clone quantification. Study background: Naive CD8 cell RNA, from roughly 20,000 or 100,000 cells, was split five ways in replicates, with four sequenced.

The bulk TCR libraries were made with methods described before and with listed TCR primers. TCRdb re-called the PCR reads through MiXCR, storing one row per CDR3 protein. The data hold more than 450,000 distinct CDR3 sequences, with 25% observed a single time. This clonotype was picked up a small number of times. Its antigen is unidentified. Naive CD8 T cells were FACS-sorted by CD8+CD4-CCR7+CD45RA+ markers. Study-level results: Investigators reportedly could detect spiked Jurkat TCR RNA from one cell among approximately 1.1 million naive cells.

This CDR3 region has 13 residues. V lost 7 bases to trimming and J lost 6 bases, with 16 bases between them. Germline CDR1 is MNHEY and CDR2 is SVGAGI. The sequenced material came from naive CD8+ T cells from blood, with Jurkat cell RNA spiked in. The subset: FACS-sorted CD8+CD4-CCR7+CD45RA+ naive T cells. This clonotype was sampled from a human donor in good health. Some libraries in this study had Jurkat cell RNA spiked in. The chain has TRBV6-5 and TRBJ2-7; the D is unclear. This chain's CDR3 is CASNPRAVGEQYF. The CDR3 DNA sequence: TGTGCCAGCAACCCCCGGGCAGTCGGCGAGCAGTACTTC.